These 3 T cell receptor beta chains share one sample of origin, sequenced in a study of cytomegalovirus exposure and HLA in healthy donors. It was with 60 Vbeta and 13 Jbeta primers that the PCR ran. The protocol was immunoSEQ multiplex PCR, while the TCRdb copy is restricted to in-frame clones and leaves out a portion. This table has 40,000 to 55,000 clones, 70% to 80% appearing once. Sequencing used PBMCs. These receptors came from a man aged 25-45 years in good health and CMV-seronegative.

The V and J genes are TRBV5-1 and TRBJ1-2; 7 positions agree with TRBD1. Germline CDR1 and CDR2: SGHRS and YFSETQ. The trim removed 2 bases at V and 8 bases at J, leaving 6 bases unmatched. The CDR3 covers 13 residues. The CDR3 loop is CASSLDRVKGYTF. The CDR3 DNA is TGCGCCAGCAGCTTAGACAGGGTGAAGGGCTACACCTTC.

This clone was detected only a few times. The CDR3 region is CASSFRDRPYEQYF. Here the CDR3 DNA reads TGCGCCAGCAGCTTCCGGGACAGACCCTACGAGCAGTACTTC. The chain has TRBV5-1 and TRBJ2-7; TRBD1 aligns across 7 bases. The V segment lost 2 bases and the J segment 2 bases; nucleotides outside the gene matches: 4. The V gene's germline CDR1 is SGHRS and CDR2 YFSETQ. The CDR3 sequence is 14 residues long.

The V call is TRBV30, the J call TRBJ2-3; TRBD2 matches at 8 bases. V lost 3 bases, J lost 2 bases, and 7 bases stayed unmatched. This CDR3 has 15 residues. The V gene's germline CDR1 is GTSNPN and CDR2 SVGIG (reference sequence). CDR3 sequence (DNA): TGTGCCTGGAGAGTTACTAGCGGATACACAGATACGCAGTATTTT. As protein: CAWRVTSGYTDTQYF. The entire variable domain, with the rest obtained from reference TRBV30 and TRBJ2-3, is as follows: SQTIHQWPATLVQPVGSPLSLECTVEGTSNPNLYWYRQAAGRGLQLLFYSVGIGQISSEVPQNLSASRPQDRQFILSSKKLLLSDSGFYLCAWRVTSGYTDTQYFGPGTRLTVL.